This TCR beta chain originates from a study of T cells in tuberculosis. This clone appeared once. Measured with immunoSEQ multiplex PCR; TCRdb has only the in-frame clones, and not every one. The sample lists 30,000 to 35,000 clones, roughly 94% occurring once. V gave up 7 bases and J gave up 0 bases; unmatched junction bases: 6. Per the germline V gene, CDR1 is SQVTM and CDR2 is ANQGSEA. The CDR3 consists of 16 residues. Time point here: new active TB diagnosis, blood taken before or within 7 days of starting treatment. The V gene is TRBV29-1, the J gene TRBJ2-6, with 10 positions matching TRBD1. Specimen: PBMCs, collected at tuberculosis diagnosis. This clonotype was obtained from an adult with tuberculosis. Some clones in this sample may be carry-over from other donors' samples. The CDR3 nucleotides read TGCAGCGGTCCGGGACAGGGGCACTCTGGGGCCAACGTCCTGACTTTC. Translated, it gives CSGPGQGHSGANVLTF.